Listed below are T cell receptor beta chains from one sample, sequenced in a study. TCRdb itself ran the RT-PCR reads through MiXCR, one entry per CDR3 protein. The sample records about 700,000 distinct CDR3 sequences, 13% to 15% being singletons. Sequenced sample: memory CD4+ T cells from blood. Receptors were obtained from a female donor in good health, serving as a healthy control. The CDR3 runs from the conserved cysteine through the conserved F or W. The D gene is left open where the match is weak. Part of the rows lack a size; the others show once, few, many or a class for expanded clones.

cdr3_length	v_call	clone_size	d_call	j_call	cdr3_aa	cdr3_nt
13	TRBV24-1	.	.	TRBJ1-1	CAAQGSGGTEAFF	TGTGCCGCTCAGGGGTCCGGGGGCACTGAAGCTTTCTTT
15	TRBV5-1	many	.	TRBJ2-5	CASSLWQVHQETQYF	TGCGCCAGCAGCTTGTGGCAGGTACACCAAGAGACCCAGTACTTC
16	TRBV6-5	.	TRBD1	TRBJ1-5	CTSREYRDRGNQPQHF	TGTACCAGCAGGGAGTACCGGGACAGGGGCAATCAGCCCCAGCATTTT
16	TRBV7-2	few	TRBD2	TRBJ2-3	CASSFSGGASGDTQYF	TGTGCCAGCAGCTTTAGCGGGGGGGCCAGCGGAGATACGCAGTATTTT
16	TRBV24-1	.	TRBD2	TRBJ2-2	CATSDPGTSTSGELFF	TGTGCCACCAGTGATCCCGGGACTAGTACGTCCGGGGAGCTGTTTTTT
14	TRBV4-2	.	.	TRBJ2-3	CASSQDGSTDTQYF	TGTGCCAGCAGCCAAGATGGCAGCACAGATACGCAGTATTTT
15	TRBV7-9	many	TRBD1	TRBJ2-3	CASSLDRGSTDTQYF	TGTGCCAGCAGCTTAGACAGGGGGAGCACAGATACGCAGTATTTT
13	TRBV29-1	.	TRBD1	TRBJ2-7	CSVEGQGAYEQYF	TGCAGCGTGGAGGGACAGGGGGCCTACGAGCAGTACTTC
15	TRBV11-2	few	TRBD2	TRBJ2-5	CASSPPSGSVETQYF	TGTGCCAGCAGCCCGCCCAGCGGGAGTGTGGAGACCCAGTACTTC
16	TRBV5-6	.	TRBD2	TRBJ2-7	CASSLRGGRGSYELYF	TGTGCCAGCAGCTTGCGCGGGGGACGGGGCTCCTATGAGCTGTACTTC
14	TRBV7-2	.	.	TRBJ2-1	CASSLVFRDNEQFF	TGTGCCAGCAGCTTAGTTTTCAGAGACAATGAGCAGTTCTTC
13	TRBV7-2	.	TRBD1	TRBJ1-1	CASSLGGDRVTFF	TGTGCCAGCAGCTTAGGGGGGGACAGGGTTACTTTCTTT